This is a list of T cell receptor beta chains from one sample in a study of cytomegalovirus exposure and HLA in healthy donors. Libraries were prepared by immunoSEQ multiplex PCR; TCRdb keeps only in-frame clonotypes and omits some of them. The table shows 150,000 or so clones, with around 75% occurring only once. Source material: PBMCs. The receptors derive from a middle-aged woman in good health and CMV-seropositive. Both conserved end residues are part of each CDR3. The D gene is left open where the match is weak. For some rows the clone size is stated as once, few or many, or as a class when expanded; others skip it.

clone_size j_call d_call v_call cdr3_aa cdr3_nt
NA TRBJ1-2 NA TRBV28 CASSPTVKGGYTF TGTGCCAGCAGCCCGACAGTCAAGGGTGGCTACACCTTC
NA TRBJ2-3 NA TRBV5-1 CASSLGGNGGTDTQYF TGCGCCAGCAGCTTGGGGGGAAACGGGGGCACAGATACGCAGTATTTT
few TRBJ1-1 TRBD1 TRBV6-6 CASRETGLAFF TGTGCCAGCAGAGAGACAGGGCTGGCTTTCTTT
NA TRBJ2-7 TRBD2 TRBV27 CASSFSGLAPEQYF TGTGCCAGCAGTTTTTCGGGACTAGCGCCAGAGCAGTACTTC
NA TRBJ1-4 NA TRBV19 CASSTFVSTNEKLFF TGTGCCAGTAGTACCTTCGTGTCTACCAATGAAAAACTGTTTTTT
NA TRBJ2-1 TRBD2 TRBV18 CASSPVLAGVYNEQFF TGTGCCAGCTCACCAGTACTAGCGGGAGTTTACAATGAGCAGTTCTTC
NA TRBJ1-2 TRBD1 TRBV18 CASSPDRVQLNGYTF TGTGCCAGCTCACCTGACAGGGTACAACTGAATGGCTACACCTTC
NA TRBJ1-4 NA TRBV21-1 CASSKRTITGIEKLFF TGTGCCAGCAGCAAAAGGACCATTACAGGGATCGAAAAACTGTTTTTT
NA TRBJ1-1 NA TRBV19 CASSIFHGLRDTEAFF TGTGCCAGTAGTATCTTCCACGGACTAAGGGACACTGAAGCTTTCTTT
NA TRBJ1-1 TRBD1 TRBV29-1 CSVRGQGWMNTEAFF TGCAGCGTACGGGGACAGGGATGGATGAACACTGAAGCTTTCTTT
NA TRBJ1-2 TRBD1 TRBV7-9 CASSLGRQGNGYTF TGTGCCAGCAGCTTAGGGCGACAGGGGAATGGCTACACCTTC
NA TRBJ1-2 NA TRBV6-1 CASSEPPQGGYGYTF TGTGCCAGCAGTGAGCCCCCACAGGGCGGCTATGGCTACACCTTC
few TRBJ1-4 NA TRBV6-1 CASSLGDLNEKLFF TGTGCCAGCAGTTTAGGGGATCTTAATGAAAAACTGTTTTTT
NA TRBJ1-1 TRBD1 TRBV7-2 CASSLWVTGARNTEAFF TGTGCCAGCAGCTTGTGGGTAACAGGGGCAAGGAACACTGAAGCTTTCTTT
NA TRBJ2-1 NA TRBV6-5 CASSYMADAYNEQFF TGTGCCAGCAGTTACATGGCGGATGCCTACAATGAGCAGTTCTTC
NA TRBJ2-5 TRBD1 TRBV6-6 CASSPRTGARETQYF TGTGCCAGCAGTCCAAGGACAGGGGCAAGGGAGACCCAGTACTTC
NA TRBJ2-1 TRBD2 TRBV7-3 CASSPTSGRSNEQFF TGTGCCAGCAGCCCGACTAGCGGGAGATCCAATGAGCAGTTCTTC
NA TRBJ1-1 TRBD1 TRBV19 CASSVTQGAEAFF TGTGCCAGTAGCGTAACACAGGGGGCTGAAGCTTTCTTT
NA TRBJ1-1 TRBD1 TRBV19 CASRAGTGSTEAFF TGTGCCAGCCGAGCCGGGACAGGGAGCACTGAAGCTTTCTTT
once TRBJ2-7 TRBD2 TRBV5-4 CASSLGSGTDYEQYF TGTGCCAGCAGCTTGGGTAGCGGGACTGATTACGAGCAGTACTTC
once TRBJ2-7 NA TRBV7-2 CASSLMKGDYEQYF TGTGCCAGCAGCTTAATGAAGGGGGACTACGAGCAGTACTTC
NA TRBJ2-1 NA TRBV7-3 CASSSGGGLYNEQFF TGTGCCAGCAGTTCGGGGGGCGGACTCTACAATGAGCAGTTCTTC
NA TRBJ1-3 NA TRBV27 CASSLGGTGNTIYF TGTGCCAGCAGTTTGGGGGGGACTGGAAACACCATATATTTT
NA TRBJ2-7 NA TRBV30 CAWSSNRDEQYF TGTGCCTGGAGTTCCAACAGGGACGAGCAGTACTTC
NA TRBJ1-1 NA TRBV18 CASSRDFGTEAFF TGTGCCAGCTCACGAGATTTTGGCACTGAAGCTTTCTTT
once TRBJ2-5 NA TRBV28 CASSFLGFQETQYF TGTGCCAGCAGTTTTCTGGGCTTCCAGGAGACCCAGTACTTC
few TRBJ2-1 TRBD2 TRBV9 CASSAQTSVSYNEQFF TGTGCCAGCAGCGCCCAGACTAGCGTATCCTACAATGAGCAGTTCTTC
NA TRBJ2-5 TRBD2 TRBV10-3 CAISEGTSVETQYF TGTGCCATCAGTGAGGGGACTAGCGTTGAGACCCAGTACTTC
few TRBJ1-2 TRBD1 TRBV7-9 CASSYGGTGGPRKDGYTF TGTGCCAGCAGCTACGGTGGGACAGGGGGCCCGAGGAAGGATGGCTACACCTTC
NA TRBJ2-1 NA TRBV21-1 CASSPPPTSSYNEQFF TGTGCCAGCAGCCCTCCCCCCACTAGCTCCTACAATGAGCAGTTCTTC
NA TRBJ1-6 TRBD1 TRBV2 CATIKDRALGSPLHF TGTGCCACCATAAAGGACAGGGCCCTAGGGTCACCCCTCCACTTT
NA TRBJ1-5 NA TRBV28 CASSLWEQVISNQPQHF TGTGCCAGCAGTTTATGGGAACAGGTGATTAGCAATCAGCCCCAGCATTTT
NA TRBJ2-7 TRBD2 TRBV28 CASNLSGRYAYEQYF TGTGCCAGCAACCTCAGCGGGAGGTACGCCTACGAGCAGTACTTC
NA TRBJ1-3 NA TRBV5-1 CASSQGSSGNTIYF TGCGCCAGCAGCCAGGGGAGCTCTGGAAACACCATATATTTT
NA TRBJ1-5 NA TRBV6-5 CASRRGGFVNQPQHF TGTGCCAGCCGGAGGGGGGGGTTTGTCAATCAGCCCCAGCATTTT
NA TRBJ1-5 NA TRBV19 CASSKGGGYSNQPQHF TGTGCCAGTAGTAAAGGGGGGGGATATAGCAATCAGCCCCAGCATTTT
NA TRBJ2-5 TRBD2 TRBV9 CASSVAGGQETQYF TGTGCCAGCAGCGTAGCGGGAGGCCAAGAGACCCAGTACTTC
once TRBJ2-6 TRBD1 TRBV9 CASSPRRDRDSGANVLTF TGTGCCAGCAGCCCTCGTAGGGACAGAGACTCTGGGGCCAACGTCCTGACTTTC
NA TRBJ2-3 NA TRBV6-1 CASSVTDRGTDTQYF TGTGCCAGCAGTGTGACAGACAGAGGCACAGATACGCAGTATTTT
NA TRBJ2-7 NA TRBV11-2 CATRTQGNSYEQYF TGTGCCACCCGAACTCAGGGAAACTCCTACGAGCAGTACTTC
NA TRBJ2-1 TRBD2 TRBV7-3 CASSPLAGVLNEQFF TGTGCCAGCAGCCCTCTAGCGGGAGTTCTAAATGAGCAGTTCTTC
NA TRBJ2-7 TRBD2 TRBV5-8 CASSFQTSGRQYF TGTGCCAGCAGCTTCCAGACTAGCGGGAGGCAGTACTTC
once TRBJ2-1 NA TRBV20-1 CSAQGYDEQFF TGCAGTGCTCAGGGGTACGATGAGCAGTTCTTC
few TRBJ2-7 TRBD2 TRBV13 CASSLSGLAGGKGSYEQYF TGTGCCAGCAGCTTAAGTGGACTAGCGGGAGGAAAGGGATCCTACGAGCAGTACTTC
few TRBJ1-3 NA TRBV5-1 CASSQQPGISGNTIYF TGCGCCAGCAGCCAACAACCAGGCATCTCTGGAAACACCATATATTTT
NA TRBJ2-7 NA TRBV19 CASSTRAGLEQYF TGTGCCAGTAGTACCCGCGCGGGGTTAGAGCAGTACTTC
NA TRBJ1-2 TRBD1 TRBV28 CASRIHRGRSGYTF TGTGCCAGCAGGATTCACAGGGGGCGCTCAGGCTACACCTTC
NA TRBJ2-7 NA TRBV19 CASSFRTADFYEQYF TGTGCCAGTAGTTTCAGGACAGCCGACTTCTACGAGCAGTACTTC
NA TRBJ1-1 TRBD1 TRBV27 CASSWTGNTEAFF TGTGCCAGCAGTTGGACAGGGAACACTGAAGCTTTCTTT